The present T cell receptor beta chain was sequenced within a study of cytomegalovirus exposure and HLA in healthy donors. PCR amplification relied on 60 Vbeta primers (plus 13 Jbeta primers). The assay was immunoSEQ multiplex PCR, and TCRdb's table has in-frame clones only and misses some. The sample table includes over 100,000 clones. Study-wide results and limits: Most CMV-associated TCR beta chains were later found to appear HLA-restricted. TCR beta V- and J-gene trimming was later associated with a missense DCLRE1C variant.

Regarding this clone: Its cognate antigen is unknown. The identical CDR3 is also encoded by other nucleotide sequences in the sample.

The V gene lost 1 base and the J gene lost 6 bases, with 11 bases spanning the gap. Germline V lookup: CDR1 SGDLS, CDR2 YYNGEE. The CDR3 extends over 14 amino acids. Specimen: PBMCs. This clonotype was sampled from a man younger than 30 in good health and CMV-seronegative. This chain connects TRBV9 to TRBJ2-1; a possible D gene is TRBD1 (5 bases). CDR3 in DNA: TGTGCCAGCAGCGTATCAGGGTCTGGCAATGAGCAGTTCTTC. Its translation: CASSVSGSGNEQFF.